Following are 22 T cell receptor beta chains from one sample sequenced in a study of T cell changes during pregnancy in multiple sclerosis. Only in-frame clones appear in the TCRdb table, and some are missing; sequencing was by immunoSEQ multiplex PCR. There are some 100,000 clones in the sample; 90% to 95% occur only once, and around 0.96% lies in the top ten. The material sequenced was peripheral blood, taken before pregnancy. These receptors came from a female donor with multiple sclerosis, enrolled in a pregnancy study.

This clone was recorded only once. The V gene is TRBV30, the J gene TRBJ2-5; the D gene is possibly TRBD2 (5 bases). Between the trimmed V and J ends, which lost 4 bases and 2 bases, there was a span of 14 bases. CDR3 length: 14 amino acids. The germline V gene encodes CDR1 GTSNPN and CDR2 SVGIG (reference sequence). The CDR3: CAWKAWETQETQYF. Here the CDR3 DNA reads TGTGCCTGGAAGGCCTGGGAGACACAAGAGACCCAGTACTTC.

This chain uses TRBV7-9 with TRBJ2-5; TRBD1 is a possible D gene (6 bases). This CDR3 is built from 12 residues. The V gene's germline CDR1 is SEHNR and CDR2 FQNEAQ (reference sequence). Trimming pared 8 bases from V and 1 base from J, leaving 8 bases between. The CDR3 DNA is TGTGCCAGCCGGGACATCCAAGAGACCCAGTACTTC. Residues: CASRDIQETQYF.

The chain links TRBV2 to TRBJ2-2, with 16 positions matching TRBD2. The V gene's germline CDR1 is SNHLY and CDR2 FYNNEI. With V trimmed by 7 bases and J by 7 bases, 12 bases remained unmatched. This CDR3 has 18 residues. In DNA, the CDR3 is TGTGCCAGCACCGTGAAGGGACTAGCGGGAGGGCTGGGCGGGGAGCTGTTTTTT. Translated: CASTVKGLAGGLGGELFF.

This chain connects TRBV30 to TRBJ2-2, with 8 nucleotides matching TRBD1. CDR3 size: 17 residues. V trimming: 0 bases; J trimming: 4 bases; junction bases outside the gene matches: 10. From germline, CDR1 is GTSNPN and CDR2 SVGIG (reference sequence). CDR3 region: CAWSVLRSQGATGELFF. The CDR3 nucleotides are TGTGCCTGGAGTGTACTGCGTTCTCAGGGGGCCACCGGGGAGCTGTTTTTT.

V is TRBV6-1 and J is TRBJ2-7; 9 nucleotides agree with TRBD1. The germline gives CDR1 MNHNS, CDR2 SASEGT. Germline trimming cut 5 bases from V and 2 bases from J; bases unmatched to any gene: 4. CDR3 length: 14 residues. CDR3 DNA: TGTGCCAGCAGTCCGGACAGGGGTCCCTACGAGCAGTACTTC. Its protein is CASSPDRGPYEQYF.

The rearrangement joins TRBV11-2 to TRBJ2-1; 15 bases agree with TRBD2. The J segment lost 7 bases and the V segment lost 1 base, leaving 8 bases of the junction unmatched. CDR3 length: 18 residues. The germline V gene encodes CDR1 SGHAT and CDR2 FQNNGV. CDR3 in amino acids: CASSLGLPGTSGRNEQFF. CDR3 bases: TGTGCCAGCAGCTTAGGACTCCCGGGGACTAGCGGGAGGAATGAGCAGTTCTTC. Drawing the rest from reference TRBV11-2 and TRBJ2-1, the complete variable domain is EAGVAQSPRYKIIEKRQSVAFWCNPISGHATLYWYQQILGQGPKLLIQFQNNGVVDDSQLPKDRFSAERLKGVDSTLKIQPAKLEDSAVYLCASSLGLPGTSGRNEQFFGPGTRLTVL.

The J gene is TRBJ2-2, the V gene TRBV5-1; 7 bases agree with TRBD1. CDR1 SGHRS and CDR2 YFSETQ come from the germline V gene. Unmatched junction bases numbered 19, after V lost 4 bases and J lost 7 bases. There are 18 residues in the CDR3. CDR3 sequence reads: CASSPNPTGSVDGGELFF. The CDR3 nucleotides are TGCGCCAGCAGCCCCAACCCGACAGGGTCAGTAGATGGCGGGGAGCTGTTTTTT.

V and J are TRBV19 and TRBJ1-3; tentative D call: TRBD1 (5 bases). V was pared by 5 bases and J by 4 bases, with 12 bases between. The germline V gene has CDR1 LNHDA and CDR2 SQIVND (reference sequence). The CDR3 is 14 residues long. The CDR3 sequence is CASSPRTLGNTIYF. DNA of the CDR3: TGTGCCAGTAGTCCCAGGACATTGGGAAACACCATATATTTT.

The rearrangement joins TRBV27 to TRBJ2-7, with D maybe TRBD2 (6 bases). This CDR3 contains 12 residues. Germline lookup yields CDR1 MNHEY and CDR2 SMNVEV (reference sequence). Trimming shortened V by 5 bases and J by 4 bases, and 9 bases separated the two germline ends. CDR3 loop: CASSAGGYEQYF. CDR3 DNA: TGTGCCAGCAGTGCCGGAGGGTACGAGCAGTACTTC.

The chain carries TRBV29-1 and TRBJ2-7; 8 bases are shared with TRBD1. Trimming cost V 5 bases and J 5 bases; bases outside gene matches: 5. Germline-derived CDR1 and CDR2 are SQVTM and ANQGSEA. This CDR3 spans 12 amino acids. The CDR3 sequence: CSVKTGAHEQYF. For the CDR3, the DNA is TGCAGCGTTAAGACAGGGGCCCACGAGCAGTACTTC.

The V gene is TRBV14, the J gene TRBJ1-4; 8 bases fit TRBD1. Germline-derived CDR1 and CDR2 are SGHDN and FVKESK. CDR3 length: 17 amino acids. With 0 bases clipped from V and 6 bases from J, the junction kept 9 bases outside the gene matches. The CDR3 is CASSQDPHRGSYEKLFF. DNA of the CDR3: TGTGCCAGCAGCCAAGATCCCCACAGGGGGAGTTATGAAAAACTGTTTTTT.

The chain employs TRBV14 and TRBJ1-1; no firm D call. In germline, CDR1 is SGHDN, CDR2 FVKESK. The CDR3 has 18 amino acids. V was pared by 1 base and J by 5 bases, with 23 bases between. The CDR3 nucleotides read TGTGCCAGCAGCCAAGTGGGGTGGAAGGAGGGCGCCCGAACTGAAGCTTTCTTT. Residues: CASSQVGWKEGARTEAFF.

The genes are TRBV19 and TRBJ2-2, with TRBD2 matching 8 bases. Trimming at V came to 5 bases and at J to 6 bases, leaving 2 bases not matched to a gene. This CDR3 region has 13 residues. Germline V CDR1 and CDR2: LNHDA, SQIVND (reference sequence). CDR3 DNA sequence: TGTGCCAGTAGTCCGGGAGGGGCCGGGGAGCTGTTTTTT. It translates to CASSPGGAGELFF. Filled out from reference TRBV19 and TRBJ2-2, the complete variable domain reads DGGITQSPKYLFRKEGQNVTLSCEQNLNHDAMYWYRQDPGQGLRLIYYSQIVNDFQKGDIAEGYSVSREKKESFPLTVTSAQKNPTAFYLCASSPGGAGELFFGEGSRLTVL.

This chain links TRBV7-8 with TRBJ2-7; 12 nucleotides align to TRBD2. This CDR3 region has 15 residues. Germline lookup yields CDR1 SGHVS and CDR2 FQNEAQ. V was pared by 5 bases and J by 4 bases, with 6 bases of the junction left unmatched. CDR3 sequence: CASSLRLAGVYEQYF. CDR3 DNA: TGTGCCAGCAGCCTACGACTAGCGGGAGTTTACGAGCAGTACTTC.

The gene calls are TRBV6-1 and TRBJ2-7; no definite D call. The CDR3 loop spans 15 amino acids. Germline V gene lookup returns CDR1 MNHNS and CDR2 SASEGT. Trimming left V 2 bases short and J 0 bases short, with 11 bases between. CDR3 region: CASSETRLSSYEQYF. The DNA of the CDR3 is TGTGCCAGCAGTGAAACCAGACTGAGCTCCTACGAGCAGTACTTC.

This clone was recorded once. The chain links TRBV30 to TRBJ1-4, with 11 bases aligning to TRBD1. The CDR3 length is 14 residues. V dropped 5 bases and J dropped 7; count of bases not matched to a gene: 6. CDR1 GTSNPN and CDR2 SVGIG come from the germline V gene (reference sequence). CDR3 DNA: TGTGCCTGGGGTACGGGACAGGGGGGTGAAAAACTGTTTTTT. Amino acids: CAWGTGQGGEKLFF.

The CDR3 reads CASSQARVVEQFF. The CDR3 DNA sequence: TGCGCCAGCAGCCAAGCCAGGGTAGTTGAGCAGTTCTTC. The chain joins TRBV4-1 to TRBJ2-1; a possible D gene is TRBD1 (5 bases). Germline V CDR1 and CDR2: MGHRA, YSYEKL. V was clipped by 1 base and J by 9 bases, with 10 bases between them. This CDR3 is 13 amino acids long.

CDR3 in DNA: TGCAGTGCTGGATCGACAGGGGCGAGCACCTTC. Protein sequence: CSAGSTGASTF. The chain joins TRBV20-1 to TRBJ1-2; 8 nucleotides align to TRBD1. With V trimmed by 5 bases and J by 13 bases, 9 bases remained unmatched. CDR3 length: 11 residues. CDR1 and CDR2 from the germline V gene are DFQATT and SNEGSKA (reference sequence).

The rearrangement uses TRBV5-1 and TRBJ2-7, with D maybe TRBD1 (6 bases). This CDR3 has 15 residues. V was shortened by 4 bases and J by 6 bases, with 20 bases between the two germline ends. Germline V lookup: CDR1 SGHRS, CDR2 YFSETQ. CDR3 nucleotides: TGCGCCAGCAGCCCCCGAGAAACAGGGTCGGGCGAGCAGTACTTC. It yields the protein CASSPRETGSGEQYF.

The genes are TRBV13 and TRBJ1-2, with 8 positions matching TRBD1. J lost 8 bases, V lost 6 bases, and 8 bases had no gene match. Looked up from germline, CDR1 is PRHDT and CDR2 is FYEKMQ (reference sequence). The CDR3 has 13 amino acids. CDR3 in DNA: TGTGCCAGCAGTCTCGGACAGGGCGCGGGCTACACCTTC. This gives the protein CASSLGQGAGYTF.

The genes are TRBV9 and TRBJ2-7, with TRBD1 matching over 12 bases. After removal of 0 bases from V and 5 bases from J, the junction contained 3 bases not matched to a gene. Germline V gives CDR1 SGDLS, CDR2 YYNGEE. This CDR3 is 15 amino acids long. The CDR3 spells CASSVEGQGADEQYF. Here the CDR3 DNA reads TGTGCCAGCAGCGTAGAGGGACAGGGGGCCGACGAGCAGTACTTC.

The CDR3 DNA is TGTGCCAGCAGCCAAGTAGGGGGATATGGCTACACCTTC. It is translated as CASSQVGGYGYTF. The chain couples TRBV14 to TRBJ1-2; maybe TRBD1 (6 bases). The germline V and J ends were trimmed by 1 base and 5 bases, with 8 bases remaining between them. Germline CDR1 and CDR2: SGHDN and FVKESK. This CDR3 is built from 13 residues.